The T cell receptor (beta chain) under discussion was sequenced for a study of cytomegalovirus exposure and HLA in healthy donors. This PCR relied on a set of 60 Vbeta primers and 13 Jbeta primers. TCRdb keeps only in-frame clones here, not all; method: immunoSEQ multiplex PCR. The sample shows more than 95,000 clones, 10% of them seen only once. This clone was found a few times. Its target is unknown. Study findings and constraints: Follow-up analysis found HLA locus-dependent TCR association rates, highest for DRB1 and lowest for HLA-C.

V lost 8 bases to trimming and J lost 3 bases, with 19 bases between them. This CDR3 has 15 residues. Germline CDR1 reads KGHSH; CDR2 reads LQKENI. The chain joins TRBV18 to TRBJ1-1, with a possible D match to TRBD1 (5 bases). Specimen: PBMCs. The receptor was isolated from a man aged 35-49 years in good health and CMV-seropositive. The CDR3 sequence is CASGATVDVYTEAFF. The CDR3, as DNA: TGTGCCAGCGGGGCGACAGTGGACGTCTACACTGAAGCTTTCTTT.